This T cell receptor (beta chain) was sequenced during a study of blood T cell repertoires in COVID-19. Germline loops: CDR1 MDHEN, CDR2 SYDVKM. The CDR3 runs 15 residues. V was cut by 4 bases and J by 4 bases, with 16 bases left in between. Using immunoSEQ multiplex PCR, the repertoire was profiled, and TCRdb retains in-frame clones only, with some absent. The sample has about 200,000 clones, roughly 86% seen once. Sequenced sample: PBMCs or T cells enriched from blood (not recorded which). This sequence was found in a woman in her twenties or thirties with acute COVID-19. The rearrangement uses TRBV28 and TRBJ1-2; no definite D call. CDR3 nucleotide sequence: TGTGCCAGCAGTTCTCGCTGGTATTCAGGCTATGGCTACACCTTC. This sequence encodes CASSSRWYSGYGYTF.